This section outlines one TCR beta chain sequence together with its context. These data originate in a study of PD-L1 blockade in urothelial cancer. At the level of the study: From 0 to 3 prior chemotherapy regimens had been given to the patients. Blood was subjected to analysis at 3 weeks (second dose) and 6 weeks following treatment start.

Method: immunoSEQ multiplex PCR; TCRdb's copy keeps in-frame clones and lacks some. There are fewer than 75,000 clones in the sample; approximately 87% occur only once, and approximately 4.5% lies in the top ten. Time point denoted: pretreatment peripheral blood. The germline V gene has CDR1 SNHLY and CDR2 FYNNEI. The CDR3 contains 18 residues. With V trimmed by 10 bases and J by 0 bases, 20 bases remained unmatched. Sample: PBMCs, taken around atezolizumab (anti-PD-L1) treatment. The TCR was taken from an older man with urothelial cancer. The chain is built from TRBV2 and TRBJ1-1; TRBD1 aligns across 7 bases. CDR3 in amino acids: CATRLRGQPGQMNTEAFF. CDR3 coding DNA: TGTGCCACTCGTCTACGGGGTCAACCGGGACAGATGAACACTGAAGCTTTCTTT.